This TCR beta chain was found in a study of blood T cell repertoires in COVID-19. Trimming cost V 6 bases and J 2 bases, with 5 bases left between them. The V gene's germline CDR1 is SNHLY and CDR2 FYNNEI. The length of the CDR3 is 13 residues. Under the authors' procedure: Scientists estimated how many nucleated cells there were by amplifying reference gene primers. Generated by immunoSEQ multiplex PCR, the TCRdb table keeps only in-frame clones and is missing some. V, J and clone size are those of that table, while D and trimming were read from the DNA. The sample has about 160,000 clones, approximately 90% seen once.

The rearrangement uses TRBV2 and TRBJ1-6; D is unclear. The receptor was isolated from a woman aged 55 to 70 who had recovered from COVID-19. The specimen was peripheral blood. This CDR3 reads CASSDTYNSPLHF. The CDR3 DNA reads TGTGCCAGCAGCGACACCTATAATTCACCCCTCCACTTT.